This TCR beta chain derives from a study of shared clonotypes between healthy human individuals (dated by TCRdb to about 2020). About the investigation overall: The cohort comprised a couple of women and three men aged 18 to 49 years. To increase sequencing depth and limit assay-specific biases, TCR repertoire library preparation and sequencing were carried out by different laboratories using diverse techniques. For each donor, CD4 naive and CD4 memory were each given three plates, CD8 naive was given two plates, and CD8 memory was given one plate. The study deeply sequenced blood TCR repertoires of about five healthy adults to estimate repertoire size and the extent of clonotype sharing between individuals. Per donor, leukapheresis produced somewhere between about 0.94 and 9 billion PBMCs. Summary of the overall study and its limitations: Around 5.4% of naive CD4, around 3.5% of naive CD8, about 2.4% of memory CD4, and more than 0.35% of memory CD8 clonotypes were shared across several donors. Pairwise subsampling indicated that sequencing depth was expected to affect the degree of clonotype sharing among donors. Only blood was sampled, and tissue TCR repertoires likely differ from those in blood. Rarefaction of sorted-subset datasets indicated incomplete sequencing despite the large sequencing depth. Naive subsets generally had larger estimated clonotype richness than memory subsets did. Higher generation probabilities were observed for clonotypes shared by all four sorted-subset donors than for non-shared clonotypes. Because the study included only a small number of donors, the genetic and exposure-history diversity represented was limited.

The donors were healthy, HIV-negative adults with no recently reported acute infections or vaccinations. Only Caucasian adults living in Nashville, Tennessee, USA were represented among the donors. CD4+ T cells were enriched by magnetic negative selection, after which naive cells were positively selected on CD45RA and the negative fraction was taken as the memory subset. Blood was obtained by leukapheresis, after which PBMCs were separated by Ficoll-Histopaque density gradient centrifugation and cryopreserved in liquid nitrogen vapor phase. Analytical flow cytometry was used to check the purity and quantity of each magnetically sorted T cell population. Each sorted fraction had its genomic DNA isolated and then quantified by UV absorbance on a Nanodrop 2000c. Using the deep immunoSEQ assay, multiplex PCR amplified TCR CDR3 regions from genomic DNA. Genomic DNA extracted from each cell subset was distributed evenly over all wells of several immunoSEQ 96-well plates, and each plate served as one replicate. For sorted subsets, each replicate PCR was loaded with approximately 0.2 ug genomic DNA, equivalent to 32,000 or so T cell genomes. Purified libraries were measured with a Qubit 3.0 fluorometer, size-checked on a Bioanalyzer 2100, and measured again with the KAPA Library Quantification kit. Each immunoSEQ 96-well plate was sequenced on its own single-read 150-cycle Illumina NextSeq 550 flow cell. From the authors' description of their analysis: Because the immunoSEQ output included only junctional sequences and no quality scores, the filtering could not be the same as the filtering used for full-length reads. Sequences were annotated with PyIR, a Python wrapper for IgBLAST v1.9, using IMGT germline references to assign V/J genes and CDR3. Reads were removed for weak V/J assignments (E-value above 1e-6), missing CDR3, stop codons, out-of-frame junctions, or ambiguous translated residues. V3J clonotypes were defined by identical inferred V gene, J gene, and CDR3 amino acid sequence. To compute the percentage overlap between repertoires, the number of shared unique clonotypes was divided by the size of the smaller repertoire. Three approaches were used to assess repertoire richness: RTK rarefaction, the Chao1 estimator, and Recon v2.1 estimates of unobserved clonotypes. Generation probabilities were computed with OLGA for all TCRbeta clonotypes obtained by the gDNA method from a handful of donors. In TCRdb, the immuneACCESS table is reduced to in-frame sequences with V and J assigned. These tables do not hold every clone; where another copy was compared, an unresolved V gene accounts for under half, and the others remain unexplained. The V and J calls and clone size come from that table; D and trimming were worked out from the DNA. In all, the sample holds roughly 1.4 million clones, and around 98.5% of those were seen once. Approximately 0.4% of the sample comes from the top ten.

The table lists this clone with a count of one. Its antigen is still unknown. Nothing much larger sits one base from this clone, and base qualities are not available. Trimmed from V: 3 bases; trimmed from J: 7 bases; junction bases lacking a gene match: 12. Including the terminal cysteine and phenylalanine, the CDR3 comprises 15 residues. The DNA shown is the 45-base CDR3, in frame from base 1. The CDR1 and CDR2 encoded by the germline V gene (reference sequence) are GTSNPN and SVGIG. The source of this sequence is a man younger than 45 in good health. The sample taken for sequencing was naive CD4+ T cells sorted from blood. According to the study, the label for this sample's cell subset or site signals: CD45RA+ positively selected. Recombination joined TRBV30 with TRBJ2-1; TRBD2 agrees with 7 junctional bases. DNA sequence: TGTGCCTGGAGCACCATAGGGGACTATGATAATGAGCAGTTCTTC. Translated, this gives CAWSTIGDYDNEQFF.